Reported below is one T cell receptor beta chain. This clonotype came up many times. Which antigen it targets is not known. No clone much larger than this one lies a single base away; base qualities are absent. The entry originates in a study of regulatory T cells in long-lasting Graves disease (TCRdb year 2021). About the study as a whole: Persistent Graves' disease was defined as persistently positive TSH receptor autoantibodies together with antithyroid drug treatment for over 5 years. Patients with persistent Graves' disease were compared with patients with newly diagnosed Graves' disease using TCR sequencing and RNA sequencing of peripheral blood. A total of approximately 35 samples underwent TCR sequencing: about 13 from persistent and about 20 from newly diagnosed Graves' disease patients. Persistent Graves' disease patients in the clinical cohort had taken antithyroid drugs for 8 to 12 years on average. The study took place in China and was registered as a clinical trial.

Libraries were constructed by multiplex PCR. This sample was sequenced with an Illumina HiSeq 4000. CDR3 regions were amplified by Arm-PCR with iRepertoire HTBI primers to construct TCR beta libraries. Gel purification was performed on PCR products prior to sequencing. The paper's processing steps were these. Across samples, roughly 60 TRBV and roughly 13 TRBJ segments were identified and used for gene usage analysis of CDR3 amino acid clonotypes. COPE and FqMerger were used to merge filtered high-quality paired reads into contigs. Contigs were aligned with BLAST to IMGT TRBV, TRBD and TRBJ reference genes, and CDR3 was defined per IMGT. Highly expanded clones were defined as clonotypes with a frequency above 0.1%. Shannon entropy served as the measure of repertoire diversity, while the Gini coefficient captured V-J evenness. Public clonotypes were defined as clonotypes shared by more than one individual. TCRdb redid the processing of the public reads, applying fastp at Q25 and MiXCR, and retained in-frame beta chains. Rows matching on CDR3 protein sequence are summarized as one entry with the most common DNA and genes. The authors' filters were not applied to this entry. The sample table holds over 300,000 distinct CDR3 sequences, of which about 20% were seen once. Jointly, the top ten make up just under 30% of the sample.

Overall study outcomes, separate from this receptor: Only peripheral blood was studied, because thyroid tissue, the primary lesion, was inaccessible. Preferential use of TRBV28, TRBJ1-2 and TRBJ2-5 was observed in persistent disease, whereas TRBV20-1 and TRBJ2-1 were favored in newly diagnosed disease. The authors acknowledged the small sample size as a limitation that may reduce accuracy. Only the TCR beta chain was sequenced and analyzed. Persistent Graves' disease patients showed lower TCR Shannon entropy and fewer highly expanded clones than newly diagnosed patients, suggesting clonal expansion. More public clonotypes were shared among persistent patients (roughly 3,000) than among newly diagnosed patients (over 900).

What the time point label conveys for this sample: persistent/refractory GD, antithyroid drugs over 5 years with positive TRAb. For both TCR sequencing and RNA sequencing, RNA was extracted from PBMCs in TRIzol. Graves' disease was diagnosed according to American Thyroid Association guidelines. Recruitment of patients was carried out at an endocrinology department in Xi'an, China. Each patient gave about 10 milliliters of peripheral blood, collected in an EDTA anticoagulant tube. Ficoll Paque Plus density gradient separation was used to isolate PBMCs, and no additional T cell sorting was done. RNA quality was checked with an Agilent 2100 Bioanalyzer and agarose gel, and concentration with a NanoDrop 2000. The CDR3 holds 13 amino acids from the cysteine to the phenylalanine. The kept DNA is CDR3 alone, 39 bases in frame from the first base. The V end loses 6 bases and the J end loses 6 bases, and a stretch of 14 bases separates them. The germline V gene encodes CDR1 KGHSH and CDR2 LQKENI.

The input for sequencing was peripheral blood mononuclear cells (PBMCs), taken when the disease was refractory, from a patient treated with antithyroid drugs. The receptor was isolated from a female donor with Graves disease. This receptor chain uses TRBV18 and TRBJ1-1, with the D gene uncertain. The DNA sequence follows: TGTGCCAGCTCCCGGGAGGTAAGCGCTGAAGCTTTCTTT. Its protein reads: CASSREVSAEAFF.